A selection of T cell receptor beta chains follows, all from one sample in a study of T-cell memory formation after mild COVID-19. A single record per CDR3 protein comes from TCRdb applying MiXCR to the 5' RACE reads. The sample shows around 250,000 distinct CDR3 sequences, approximately 15% of them seen only once. Sequencing was done on a sample of PBMCs or a T cell subset sorted from them (not recorded which). Source of these receptors: an adult woman who had mild COVID-19 (a few samples of this study predate the infection). Cell type and time point are not known. Both conserved end residues are part of each CDR3. The D gene is left open where the match is weak. Clone size, where shown, is once, few, many, or a class for clones that have expanded.

once | TRBJ2-5 | - | TRBV6-1 | TGTGCCAGCAGTGACCGGGGACGGAAAGAGACCCAGTACTTC | CASSDRGRKETQYF
- | TRBJ1-6 | - | TRBV6-1 | TGTGCCAGCAGTGAACAGGGATTCTCACCCCTCCACTTT | CASSEQGFSPLHF
few | TRBJ1-5 | - | TRBV20-1 | TGCAGTGCTAGTATAACAGGCAAAAGGAGCAATCAGCCCCAGCATTTT | CSASITGKRSNQPQHF
many | TRBJ2-1 | - | TRBV7-9 | TGTGCCAGCAGCTTAGGGATTTACAATGAGCAGTTCTTC | CASSLGIYNEQFF
few | TRBJ2-1 | - | TRBV3-1 | TGTGCCAGCAGCCCTCCTCTTAGGGTGAACTCAGGGCAGTTCTTC | CASSPPLRVNSGQFF
- | TRBJ1-4 | - | TRBV12-3/TRBV12-4 | TGTGCCAGCAGTTTACCAGGGGAGAGTGAAAAACTGTTTTTT | CASSLPGESEKLFF
- | TRBJ2-2 | - | TRBV2 | TGTGCCAGCAGTGAGGTCCCGACGAACACCGGGGAGCTGTTTTTT | CASSEVPTNTGELFF
many | TRBJ2-1 | - | TRBV24-1 | TGTGCCACCACCCGCGGAAATGAGCAGTTCTTC | CATTRGNEQFF
many | TRBJ1-1 | TRBD1 | TRBV12-3/TRBV12-4 | TGTGCCAGCAGCATGAGGGGGCGCGACCGTGAAGCTTTCTTT | CASSMRGRDREAFF
- | TRBJ2-5 | TRBD2 | TRBV28 | TGTGCCAGCACGAAGGGGTGGCTAGCGGGAGGGGTCGTAGAGACCCAGTACTTC | CASTKGWLAGGVVETQYF
many | TRBJ2-7 | TRBD2 | TRBV4-1 | TGCGCCAGCAGCCAGGTAGCGGGAACCTACGAGCAGTACTTC | CASSQVAGTYEQYF
- | TRBJ2-1 | TRBD2 | TRBV25-1 | TGTGCCAGCAGTGGCGGTCTAGCGGGAACCTACAATGAGCAGTTCTTC | CASSGGLAGTYNEQFF
few | TRBJ2-3 | - | TRBV9 | TGTGCCAGCAGCGCAGACCGCCTCGGGTGGGGAGGCCATAGCACAGATACGCAGTATTTT | CASSADRLGWGGHSTDTQYF
- | TRBJ2-3 | - | TRBV20-1 | TGCAGTGCTCAGGGGTTTGTTGGGGATACGCAGTATTTT | CSAQGFVGDTQYF